Following are 26 T cell receptor beta chains from one sample sequenced in a study of blood T cell repertoires in COVID-19. Some clones are missing from TCRdb's copy, which holds only in-frame ones; the method was immunoSEQ multiplex PCR. The data show 200,000 or so clones, around nine tenths seen once. Source material: peripheral blood. These receptors were taken from a man between 45 and 60 years old with COVID-19, enrolled during active disease.

This sequence joins TRBV2 and TRBJ2-7, with TRBD1 identical over 8 bases. After removal of 4 bases from V and 2 bases from J, the junction contained 4 bases not matched to a gene. This CDR3 region has 14 residues. Germline V CDR1 and CDR2: SNHLY, FYNNEI. CDR3 protein: CASSGTGTAYEQYF. The DNA for the CDR3 is TGTGCCAGCAGTGGGACAGGGACCGCCTACGAGCAGTACTTC.

The chain couples TRBV6-2 or TRBV6-3 to TRBJ1-1; 9 nucleotides match TRBD1. Germline CDR1 and CDR2: MNHEY and SVGEGT. J lost 4 bases, V lost 5 bases, and 14 bases had no gene match. The length of the CDR3 is 17 residues. DNA for the CDR3: TGTGCCAGCAGTGACTACAACTCGGACAGGGGAGGCACTGAAGCTTTCTTT. It is translated as CASSDYNSDRGGTEAFF.

This chain connects TRBV6-5 to TRBJ1-2; D is ambiguous. This CDR3 has 15 residues. The V end lost 6 bases, the J end lost 1 base, and 15 bases lay between the germline ends. The germline V gene encodes CDR1 MNHEY and CDR2 SVGAGI. The DNA for the CDR3 is TGTGCCAGCAGCTCCTCGGTGGCGGATAACTATGGCTACACCTTC. The encoded protein is CASSSSVADNYGYTF.

This clone appeared once. The rearrangement links TRBV28 to TRBJ2-7; a possible D gene is TRBD1 (6 bases). The CDR3 consists of 13 residues. CDR1 is MDHEN and CDR2 is SYDVKM in the germline V gene. The ends were cut back, 9 bases at V and 7 bases at J, with 19 bases in the middle. The CDR3 nucleotides read TGTGCCAGTTCAGGGGCCCCCTTAAAAGAGCAGTACTTC. Protein: CASSGAPLKEQYF.

The rearrangement links TRBV6-2 or TRBV6-3 to TRBJ2-7, with 13 positions matching TRBD2. This CDR3 has 15 residues. V shed 2 bases, J shed 5 bases, and the junction held 3 bases outside the gene matches. Germline-derived CDR1 and CDR2 are MNHEY and SVGEGT. CDR3 sequence: CASSYGLAGVNEQYF. The CDR3 DNA reads as TGTGCCAGCAGTTACGGACTAGCGGGAGTTAACGAGCAGTACTTC.

The chain couples TRBV2 to TRBJ2-4; the match to TRBD1 covers 10 bases. Germline values: CDR1 SNHLY, CDR2 FYNNEI. CDR3 length: 14 residues. Trimming removed 10 bases from V and 5 bases from J; junction bases left unmatched: 8. The CDR3: CATGTGAGENIQYF. The CDR3 nucleotides read TGTGCCACCGGGACAGGGGCCGGGGAAAACATTCAGTACTTC. Full variable domain (remainder filled in from reference TRBV2 and TRBJ2-4): EPEVTQTPSHQVTQMGQEVILRCVPISNHLYFYWYRQILGQKVEFLVSFYNNEISEKSEIFDDQFSVERPDGSNFTLKIRSTKLEDSAMYFCATGTGAGENIQYFGAGTRLSVL.

This chain links TRBV5-1 with TRBJ1-4; 7 nucleotides match TRBD1. V trimming: 5 bases; J trimming: 6 bases; junction bases outside the gene matches: 7. Per germline, CDR1 SGHRS and CDR2 YFSETQ. This CDR3 spans 14 amino acids. CDR3 bases: TGCGCCAGCAGGGGTGGACAGGCGGATGAAAAACTGTTTTTT. Its translation: CASRGGQADEKLFF.

V and J are TRBV11-3 and TRBJ2-5; TRBD1 is a possible D gene (6 bases). Germline lookup yields CDR1 SGHNT and CDR2 YENEEA. The CDR3 consists of 13 residues. Trimming stripped 0 bases from V and 4 bases from J, with 6 bases between. The CDR3 nucleotides read TGTGCCAGCAGCTTAGAAGGGGGAGAGACCCAGTACTTC. Translating it yields CASSLEGGETQYF.

The chain is built from TRBV3-1 (or the pseudogene TRBV3-2) and TRBJ2-3; 8 bases match TRBD1. The germline V gene has CDR1 LGHDT and CDR2 YNNKEL (reference sequence). V shed 2 bases, J shed 0 bases, and the junction held 4 bases outside the gene matches. The CDR3 length is 16 residues. The CDR3 DNA is TGTGCCAGCAGCCAACTTTGGACAGGGAGCACAGATACGCAGTATTTT. Amino acids: CASSQLWTGSTDTQYF.

The chain combines TRBV3-1 (or the pseudogene TRBV3-2) with TRBJ2-2, with 7 positions matching TRBD2. V lost 4 bases and J lost 6; bases outside the gene matches: 5. In germline, CDR1 is LGHDT, CDR2 YNNKEL (reference sequence). This CDR3 spans 14 amino acids. CDR3 loop: CASSRTSFPGELFF. Written as DNA, the CDR3 is TGTGCCAGCAGCCGGACTAGTTTCCCCGGGGAGCTGTTTTTT.

The chain recombines TRBV19 with TRBJ2-3; a possible D gene is TRBD2 (6 bases). Germline V gene sequence: CDR1 LNHDA, CDR2 SQIVND (reference sequence). CDR3 length: 15 amino acids. The V end was cut by 0 bases, the J end by 5 bases, with 12 bases between. The CDR3: CASSIDAGRLDTQYF. The CDR3 nucleotides read TGTGCCAGTAGTATAGACGCGGGACGGCTAGATACGCAGTATTTT.

The chain has TRBV18 and TRBJ1-1, with 9 bases aligning to TRBD1. J lost 1 base, V lost 2 bases, and 2 bases had no gene match. This CDR3 spans 15 amino acids. The germline V gene encodes CDR1 KGHSH and CDR2 LQKENI. CDR3 residues: CASSPLTGGNTEAFF. In nucleotides, the CDR3 is TGTGCCAGCTCACCATTGACAGGGGGGAACACTGAAGCTTTCTTT.

This rearrangement joins TRBV4-1 to TRBJ2-5, with 10 bases matching TRBD1. Per germline, CDR1 MGHRA and CDR2 YSYEKL. Trimming removed 1 base from V and 5 bases from J; junction bases left unmatched: 7. This CDR3 contains 16 residues. The CDR3 DNA reads as TGCGCCAGCAGCCAAGCTGGGACAGGGGTGATGGAGACCCAGTACTTC. Its translation: CASSQAGTGVMETQYF.

The CDR3 loop reads CASTRAAGATYEQYF. CDR3 bases: TGTGCCAGCACCCGTGCGGCAGGGGCTACCTACGAGCAGTACTTC. This chain joins TRBV6-5 and TRBJ2-7, with D possibly TRBD1 on 6 matching bases. The CDR3 is 15 residues long. V was trimmed by 7 bases and J by 2 bases, leaving 18 bases between them. The V gene's germline CDR1 is MNHEY and CDR2 SVGAGI.

The CDR3 protein is CAISEGGGLDEQYF. The CDR3 DNA reads as TGTGCCATCAGTGAGGGGGGTGGACTAGACGAGCAGTACTTC. The genes are TRBV10-3 and TRBJ2-7, with 7 bases aligning to TRBD2. Germline V gene sequence: CDR1 ENHRY, CDR2 SYGVKD. CDR3 length: 14 residues. Losses at the gene ends were 2 bases for V and 5 bases for J; bases not matched to a gene: 6.

This clone was detected once. This sequence joins TRBV7-6 and TRBJ2-1, with TRBD1 identical over 9 bases. With V trimmed by 5 bases and J by 6 bases, 8 bases remained unmatched. CDR3 size: 15 residues. Germline V CDR1 and CDR2: SGHVS, FNYEAQ. CDR3 sequence reads: CASSLGTGWRNEQFF. DNA of the CDR3: TGTGCCAGCAGCCTCGGGACAGGGTGGCGCAATGAGCAGTTCTTC.

The chain has TRBV5-1 and TRBJ2-5, with 10 nucleotides matching TRBD1. The CDR3 sequence is 14 residues long. Germline-derived CDR1 and CDR2 are SGHRS and YFSETQ. V shed 4 bases and J 3 bases; nucleotides not matched to a gene: 3. In DNA, the CDR3 is TGCGCCAGCAGCATTGGACAGGGGGAAGAGACCCAGTACTTC. Its translation: CASSIGQGEETQYF.

CDR3 protein: CASSAAGGGSYNEQFF. CDR3 nucleotides: TGTGCCAGCAGCGCCGCCGGCGGGGGAAGCTACAATGAGCAGTTCTTC. This chain joins TRBV11-2 and TRBJ2-1; 7 nucleotides line up with TRBD2. Per the germline V gene, CDR1 is SGHAT and CDR2 is FQNNGV. The CDR3 consists of 16 residues. The ends lost 5 bases at V and 3 bases at J; junction bases unmatched: 10.

The V gene is TRBV3-1 (or the pseudogene TRBV3-2), the J gene TRBJ1-5; no reliable D call. Trimming stripped 0 bases from V and 4 bases from J, with 13 bases between. The CDR3 consists of 16 residues. In germline, CDR1 is LGHDT, CDR2 YNNKEL (reference sequence). CDR3 in amino acids: CASSQDRKRRNQPQHF. Written as DNA, the CDR3 is TGTGCCAGCAGCCAAGACCGCAAAAGGAGGAATCAGCCCCAGCATTTT.

The CDR3 region is CASSFRFNQPQHF. The DNA of the CDR3 is TGTGCCAGCAGTTTCCGGTTCAATCAGCCCCAGCATTTT. The V gene is TRBV12-3 or TRBV12-4, the J gene TRBJ1-5, with D unclear. Deletions cut 3 bases from V and 3 bases from J, with 6 bases between. CDR3 size: 13 residues.

The chain is built from TRBV10-2 and TRBJ2-5, with 12 bases lining up with TRBD2. Germline CDR1 WSHSY, CDR2 SAAADI. CDR3 length equals 15 residues. V trimming: 2 bases; J trimming: 5 bases; junction bases outside the gene matches: 3. The CDR3 DNA follows: TGCGCCAGCAGTGAGCCGGGACTAGCGGGTGAGACCCAGTACTTC. Amino acids: CASSEPGLAGETQYF.

The V gene is TRBV5-6, the J gene TRBJ1-6; D ambiguous. Germline values: CDR1 SGHDT, CDR2 YYEEEE. The V gene lost 4 bases and the J gene lost 10 bases, with 15 bases spanning the gap. The CDR3 length is 14 residues. Here the CDR3 reads CASSRGLGGSPLHF. As DNA, the CDR3 is TGTGCCAGCAGCCGTGGCCTGGGAGGATCACCCCTCCACTTT.

The rearrangement joins TRBV6-5 to TRBJ1-6; TRBD1 aligns across 7 bases. Trimming removed 2 bases from V and 10 bases from J; junction bases left unmatched: 5. This CDR3 comprises 14 residues. Germline V gene data show CDR1 as MNHEY and CDR2 as SVGAGI. CDR3 bases: TGTGCCAGCAGTTACCGGACAGGAGGATCACCCCTCCACTTT. It specifies CASSYRTGGSPLHF.

This clone was counted once. The rearrangement joins TRBV2 to TRBJ2-7; 7 positions agree with TRBD1. CDR1 is SNHLY, CDR2 FYNNEI, per germline. The CDR3 totals 15 residues. The J segment lost 6 bases and the V segment lost 6 bases, leaving 14 bases of the junction unmatched. The chain's CDR3 is CASRARTGEYGEQYF. The DNA for the CDR3 is TGTGCCAGCAGGGCCCGGACAGGCGAGTACGGCGAGCAGTACTTC.

To note about this clone: The sample contains more than one DNA sequence encoding this CDR3. V gene TRBV5-1 combines with J gene TRBJ1-5; D is perhaps TRBD1 (6 bases). Germline assignment: CDR1 SGHRS and CDR2 YFSETQ. This CDR3 spans 14 amino acids. The V gene lost 0 bases and the J gene lost 2 bases, with 6 bases spanning the gap. CDR3 residues: CASSLAGGNQPQHF. DNA for the CDR3: TGCGCCAGCAGCTTGGCAGGGGGCAATCAGCCCCAGCATTTT.

This chain links TRBV30 with TRBJ1-6, with D uncertain. V was clipped by 1 base and J by 7 bases, with 8 bases between them. CDR3 length equals 13 residues. Germline CDR1 reads GTSNPN; CDR2 reads SVGIG (reference sequence). In nucleotides, the CDR3 is TGTGCCTGGAGTGGGGAGGGAAATTCACCCCTCCACTTT. It codes for CAWSGEGNSPLHF.